These T cell receptor beta chains were read from a single sample in a study of shared clonotypes between healthy human individuals. Produced via immunoSEQ multiplex PCR; TCRdb's table is partial and in-frame only. This table holds millions of clones, over 90% found once. The specimen sequenced was naive CD4+ T cells from PBMCs. The receptors were gathered from a young man in good health. Some clones in this sample may be carry-over from other donors' samples. Both conserved end residues are part of each CDR3. A D gene is named only where the DNA matches it firmly. Not all rows give a size; the values are once, few, many and, for expanded clones, a class.

length,J,size,D,V,CDR3,DNA
14,TRBJ1-5,-,-,TRBV30,CAWSMTDSNQPQHF,TGTGCCTGGAGTATGACAGATAGCAATCAGCCCCAGCATTTT
11,TRBJ2-1,-,-,TRBV28,CASLYYNEQFF,TGTGCCAGCCTGTACTACAATGAGCAGTTCTTC
13,TRBJ2-3,-,-,TRBV19,CASSIDRGITQYF,TGTGCCAGTAGTATAGATCGGGGGATAACGCAGTATTTT
17,TRBJ2-3,-,-,TRBV18,CASSPIRVLGSTDTQYF,TGTGCCAGCTCACCTATCAGAGTCCTTGGGAGCACAGATACGCAGTATTTT
15,TRBJ2-2,-,-,TRBV7-9,CASGPGRSNTGELFF,TGTGCCAGCGGCCCCGGGCGCTCGAACACCGGGGAGCTGTTTTTT
14,TRBJ2-7,-,TRBD2,TRBV10-3,CAIRSGLADYEQYF,TGTGCCATCAGGTCAGGACTAGCGGACTACGAGCAGTACTTC
16,TRBJ1-3,once,-,TRBV10-3,CAITQGRPGSGNTIYF,TGTGCCATCACCCAGGGGCGGCCCGGCTCTGGAAACACCATATATTTT
15,TRBJ2-1,-,-,TRBV7-2,CASSWDHGTYNEQFF,TGTGCCAGCAGCTGGGATCACGGGACCTACAATGAGCAGTTCTTC
14,TRBJ1-3,once,-,TRBV28,CASTTPGFGNTIYF,TGTGCCAGCACCACCCCAGGTTTTGGAAACACCATATATTTT
16,TRBJ2-7,-,TRBD2,TRBV9,CASSVGIAGGTYEQYF,TGTGCCAGCAGCGTAGGTATAGCGGGAGGGACCTACGAGCAGTACTTC
15,TRBJ2-5,-,-,TRBV28,CASSRPPRQTETQYF,TGTGCCAGCAGTCGACCCCCCCGACAGACGGAGACCCAGTACTTC
13,TRBJ1-5,-,-,TRBV6-5,CASSYSIMGPQHF,TGTGCCAGCAGTTACTCGATTATGGGCCCCCAGCATTTT
16,TRBJ2-7,-,TRBD2,TRBV5-1,CASSFGLAGGNYEQYF,TGCGCCAGCAGCTTCGGGCTAGCGGGAGGGAACTACGAGCAGTACTTC
14,TRBJ1-2,-,-,TRBV5-1,CASSLEDGGGGYTF,TGCGCCAGCAGCTTGGAAGACGGCGGCGGGGGCTACACCTTC
14,TRBJ2-1,-,-,TRBV29-1,CSVDLTANYNEQFF,TGCAGCGTCGACCTGACAGCAAACTACAATGAGCAGTTCTTC
15,TRBJ2-1,-,-,TRBV7-3,CASSLGLPSYNEQFF,TGTGCCAGCAGCCTGGGACTCCCCTCCTACAATGAGCAGTTCTTC
14,TRBJ1-5,-,-,TRBV7-2,CASSREAMYQPQHF,TGTGCCAGCAGCAGGGAGGCCATGTATCAGCCCCAGCATTTT
18,TRBJ2-7,few,-,TRBV4-3,CASSLRLDGGEKSYEQYF,TGCGCCAGCAGCCTACGACTAGATGGGGGAGAGAAAAGCTACGAGCAGTACTTC
11,TRBJ1-4,-,-,TRBV30,CAWSAREKLFF,TGTGCCTGGAGTGCTAGGGAAAAACTGTTTTTT
14,TRBJ1-3,-,-,TRBV29-1,CSVAGLLDGDTIYF,TGCAGCGTGGCAGGATTACTCGATGGAGACACCATATATTTT
17,TRBJ2-1,once,TRBD2,TRBV6-1,CASSESLAGVSYNEQFF,TGTGCCAGCAGTGAAAGTCTAGCGGGGGTTTCCTACAATGAGCAGTTCTTC
16,TRBJ2-3,once,TRBD2,TRBV25-1,CASSEHGGRTTDTQYF,TGTGCCAGCAGTGAACATGGCGGGAGGACGACAGATACGCAGTATTTT
15,TRBJ2-7,-,TRBD2,TRBV2,CASSVLAGGTYEQYF,TGTGCCAGCAGTGTTCTAGCGGGAGGGACCTACGAGCAGTACTTC
16,TRBJ2-3,-,TRBD2,TRBV5-4,CASSLARLADTDTQYF,TGTGCCAGCAGCTTAGCTAGGCTAGCGGACACAGATACGCAGTATTTT
14,TRBJ2-1,-,-,TRBV28,CASSRLVSGGEQFF,TGTGCCAGCAGCCGACTAGTGTCTGGCGGTGAGCAGTTCTTC
13,TRBJ1-1,-,-,TRBV27,CASSLCPPPEAFF,TGTGCCAGCAGTTTATGCCCCCCCCCTGAAGCTTTCTTT
15,TRBJ2-2,few,TRBD1,TRBV5-1,CASSPDRGNTGELFF,TGCGCCAGCAGCCCGGACAGGGGGAACACCGGGGAGCTGTTTTTT
12,TRBJ2-5,-,-,TRBV7-8,CASSHTREAQYF,TGTGCCAGCAGCCATACTAGGGAGGCCCAGTACTTC
14,TRBJ2-1,-,-,TRBV2,CASERALSYNEQFF,TGTGCCAGCGAACGAGCGCTTTCCTACAATGAGCAGTTCTTC
14,TRBJ2-5,-,-,TRBV7-3,CASSPGGHPETQYF,TGTGCCAGCAGCCCCGGTGGACACCCGGAGACCCAGTACTTC
15,TRBJ2-3,once,TRBD2,TRBV9,CASSVSGSFADTQYF,TGTGCCAGCAGCGTTAGCGGGAGTTTCGCAGATACGCAGTATTTT
16,TRBJ1-1,-,-,TRBV6-5,CASSYKGEVIDTEAFF,TGTGCCAGCAGTTACAAGGGGGAAGTGATAGATACTGAAGCTTTCTTT
13,TRBJ2-3,-,-,TRBV4-3,CASSQEARDTQYF,TGCGCCAGCAGCCAAGAAGCCAGAGATACGCAGTATTTT
15,TRBJ2-1,-,-,TRBV11-2,CASSPYQRFDNEQFF,TGTGCCAGCAGCCCTTACCAACGTTTCGACAATGAGCAGTTCTTC
12,TRBJ2-7,-,-,TRBV29-1,CSVARGKGEQYF,TGCAGCGTTGCCAGGGGCAAGGGGGAGCAGTACTTC
12,TRBJ2-5,-,-,TRBV2,CASIGAQETQYF,TGTGCCAGCATAGGGGCCCAAGAGACCCAGTACTTC
15,TRBJ2-1,-,-,TRBV6-5,CASSSNGLGSWEQFF,TGTGCCAGCAGCTCCAATGGACTTGGGTCGTGGGAGCAGTTCTTC
19,TRBJ2-1,-,TRBD2,TRBV7-6,CASSLVPASGRGYYNEQFF,TGTGCCAGCAGCTTAGTTCCGGCTAGCGGGAGGGGGTACTACAATGAGCAGTTCTTC
11,TRBJ2-7,-,-,TRBV30,CAWSRSYEQYF,TGTGCCTGGAGTCGGAGTTACGAGCAGTACTTC
16,TRBJ1-1,-,TRBD1,TRBV5-5,CASSPTQGRMNTEAFF,TGTGCCAGCAGCCCCACACAGGGGAGGATGAACACTGAAGCTTTCTTT
14,TRBJ2-2,once,-,TRBV7-9,CASSPLPLTGELFF,TGTGCCAGCAGCCCCCTCCCCCTGACCGGGGAGCTGTTTTTT
14,TRBJ2-3,-,TRBD2,TRBV5-1,CASTLFGRTDTQYF,TGCGCCAGCACCCTGTTCGGGAGGACAGATACGCAGTATTTT